This T cell receptor (beta chain) was captured by sequencing in a study of STAT5B mutations in CD4+ large granular lymphocyte leukemia. Broader study findings: CD4-sorted patient repertoires seemed more clonal than healthy CD4+ repertoires. 8/27 top patient clones versus 2/35 control clones were TRBV06-family.

TCRdb's copy holds only in-frame clones and misses some; the assay was immunoSEQ multiplex PCR. This table holds 30,000 to 40,000 clones, 87% found once. The CDR3 runs 14 residues. Looked up from germline, CDR1 is SGHTS and CDR2 is YDEGEE. The germline V and J ends were trimmed by 1 base and 1 base, with 9 bases remaining between them. This clone was found once. The target antigen is unknown. The receptor's source is a human donor in good health. The sequenced sample consisted of CD4+ T cells from blood buffy coats. The rearrangement joins TRBV5-8 to TRBJ2-7; a possible D gene is TRBD2 (5 bases). The CDR3 spells CASSLMGVSYEQYF. DNA for the CDR3: TGTGCCAGCAGCTTGATGGGAGTTTCCTACGAGCAGTACTTC.